These 8 T cell receptor beta chains originate from one sample sequenced in a study of PD-L1 blockade in urothelial cancer. TCRdb's copy holds only in-frame clones and misses some; the assay was immunoSEQ multiplex PCR. Of about 16,000 clones in the sample, 75% to 90% were seen once. Time point: pretreatment peripheral blood. The sample was PBMCs, taken around atezolizumab (anti-PD-L1) treatment. All receptors derive from a man between 65 and 85 years old with urothelial cancer.

For the CDR3, the DNA is TGTGCCAGCAGTTCTACGGTCAGGGGACAGGATGAAGCTTTCTTT. Translated: CASSSTVRGQDEAFF. This chain joins TRBV6-5 and TRBJ1-1; TRBD1 matches 8 bases. The CDR3 consists of 15 residues. The ends lost 4 bases at V and 7 bases at J; junction bases unmatched: 11. CDR1 and CDR2 (germline): MNHEY, SVGAGI.

The chain links TRBV4-1 to TRBJ2-3, with TRBD2 matching over 14 bases. Germline loops: CDR1 MGHRA, CDR2 YSYEKL. Trimming removed 4 bases from V and 3 bases from J; junction bases left unmatched: 3. The CDR3 is 16 residues long. The CDR3 nucleotides are TGCGCCAGCAGCCTGACTAGCGGGGGGGTGACAGATACGCAGTATTTT. This sequence encodes CASSLTSGGVTDTQYF.

The chain has TRBV18 and TRBJ2-7; 7 positions agree with TRBD1. The ends lost 4 bases at V and 6 bases at J; junction bases unmatched: 3. This CDR3 spans 12 amino acids. Germline V CDR1 and CDR2: KGHSH, LQKENI. The CDR3 DNA sequence: TGTGCCAGCTCACGCAACAGGGGCGAGCAGTACTTC. Translating it yields CASSRNRGEQYF.

This clone has just one count. V gene TRBV10-3 combines with J gene TRBJ2-5, with D possibly being TRBD1 (5 bases). The CDR3 runs 13 residues. V lost 5 bases, J lost 3 bases, and 10 bases lay in between. Germline V gene sequence: CDR1 ENHRY, CDR2 SYGVKD. CDR3 DNA: TGTGCCATCAGTAAGGACATAGAAGAGACCCAGTACTTC. Protein sequence: CAISKDIEETQYF.

V usage is TRBV5-5 and J usage is TRBJ2-7, with 10 bases that match TRBD1. The CDR3 covers 15 residues. With V trimmed by 4 bases and J by 4 bases, 8 bases remained unmatched. Germline lookup yields CDR1 SGHKS and CDR2 YYEKEE (reference sequence). The CDR3 loop reads CASSLFGTGDYEQYF. The CDR3 nucleotides are TGTGCCAGCAGCCTTTTTGGGACAGGGGATTACGAGCAGTACTTC.

V and J are TRBV5-1 and TRBJ2-7; D perhaps matches TRBD2 (5 bases). The CDR3 runs 13 residues. The ends were cut back, 2 bases at V and 3 bases at J, with 9 bases in the middle. Germline V gene lookup returns CDR1 SGHRS and CDR2 YFSETQ. CDR3 loop: CASSFGINYEQYF. Written as DNA, the CDR3 is TGCGCCAGCAGCTTCGGGATTAACTACGAGCAGTACTTC.

The chain links TRBV5-1 to TRBJ1-4; 7 nucleotides align to TRBD1. The CDR3 spans 13 residues. The V segment lost 5 bases and the J segment 3 bases; nucleotides outside the gene matches: 1. The germline V gene has CDR1 SGHRS and CDR2 YFSETQ. The CDR3 bases are TGCGCCAGCAGGACAGGGCCTAATGAAAAACTGTTTTTT. Protein sequence: CASRTGPNEKLFF.

The rearrangement links TRBV7-7 to TRBJ2-5; D is unresolved. The V and J ends lost 0 bases and 4 bases respectively, with 9 bases between them. CDR1 SSHAT and CDR2 FNYEAQ come from the germline V gene (reference sequence). The length of the CDR3 is 14 residues. In nucleotides, the CDR3 is TGTGCCAGCAGCTTAGCGCTGACGGGAGAGACCCAGTACTTC. Translating it yields CASSLALTGETQYF.